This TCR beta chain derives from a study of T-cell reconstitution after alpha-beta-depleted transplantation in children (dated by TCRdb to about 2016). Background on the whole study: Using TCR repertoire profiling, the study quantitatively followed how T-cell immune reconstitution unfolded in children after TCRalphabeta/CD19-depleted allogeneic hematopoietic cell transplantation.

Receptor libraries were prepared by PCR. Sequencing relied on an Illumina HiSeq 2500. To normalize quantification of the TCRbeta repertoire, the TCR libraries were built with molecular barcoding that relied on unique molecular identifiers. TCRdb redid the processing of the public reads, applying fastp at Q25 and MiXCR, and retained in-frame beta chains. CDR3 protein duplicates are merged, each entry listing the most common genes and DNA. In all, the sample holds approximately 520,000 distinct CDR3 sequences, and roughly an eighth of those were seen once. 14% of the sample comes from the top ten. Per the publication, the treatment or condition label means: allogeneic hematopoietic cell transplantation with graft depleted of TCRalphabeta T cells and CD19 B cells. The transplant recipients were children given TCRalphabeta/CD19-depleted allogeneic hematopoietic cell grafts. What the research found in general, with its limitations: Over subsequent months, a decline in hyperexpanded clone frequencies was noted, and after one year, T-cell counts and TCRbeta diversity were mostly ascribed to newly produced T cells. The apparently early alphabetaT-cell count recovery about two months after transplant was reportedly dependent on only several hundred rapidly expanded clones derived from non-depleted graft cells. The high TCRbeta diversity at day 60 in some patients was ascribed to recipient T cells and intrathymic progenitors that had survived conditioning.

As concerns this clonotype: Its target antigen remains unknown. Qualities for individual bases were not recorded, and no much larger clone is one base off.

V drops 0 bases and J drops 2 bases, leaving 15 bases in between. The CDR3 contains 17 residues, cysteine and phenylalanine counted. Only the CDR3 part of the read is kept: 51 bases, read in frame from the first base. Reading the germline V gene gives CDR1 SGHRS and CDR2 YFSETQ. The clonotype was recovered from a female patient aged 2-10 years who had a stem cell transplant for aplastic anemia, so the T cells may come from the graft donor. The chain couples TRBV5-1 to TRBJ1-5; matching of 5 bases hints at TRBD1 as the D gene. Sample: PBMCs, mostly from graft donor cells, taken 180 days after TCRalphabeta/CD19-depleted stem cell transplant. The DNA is TGCGCCAGCAGCTTGGTCACGGGCAGGGAGGGCAATCAGCCCCAGCATTTT. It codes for CASSLVTGREGNQPQHF.